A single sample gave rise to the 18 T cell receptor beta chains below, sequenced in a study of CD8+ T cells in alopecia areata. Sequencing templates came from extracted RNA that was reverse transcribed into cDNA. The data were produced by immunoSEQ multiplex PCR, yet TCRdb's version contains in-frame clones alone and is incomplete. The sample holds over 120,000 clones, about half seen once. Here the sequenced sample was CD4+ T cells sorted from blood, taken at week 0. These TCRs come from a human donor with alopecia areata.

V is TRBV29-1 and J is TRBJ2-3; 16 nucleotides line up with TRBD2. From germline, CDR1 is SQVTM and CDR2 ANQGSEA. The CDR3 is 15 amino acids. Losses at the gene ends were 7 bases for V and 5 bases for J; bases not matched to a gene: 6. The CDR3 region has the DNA TGCAGCGCCGGGACTAGCGGGAGGGAGAAAGATACGCAGTATTTT. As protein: CSAGTSGREKDTQYF.

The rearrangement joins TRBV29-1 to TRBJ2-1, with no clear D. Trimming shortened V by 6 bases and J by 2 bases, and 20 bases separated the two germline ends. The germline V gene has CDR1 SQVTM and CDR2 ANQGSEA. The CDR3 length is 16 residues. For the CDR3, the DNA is TGCAGCGTCAAGCTACCTAGAGGCGGAACCTACAATGAGCAGTTCTTC. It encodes CSVKLPRGGTYNEQFF.

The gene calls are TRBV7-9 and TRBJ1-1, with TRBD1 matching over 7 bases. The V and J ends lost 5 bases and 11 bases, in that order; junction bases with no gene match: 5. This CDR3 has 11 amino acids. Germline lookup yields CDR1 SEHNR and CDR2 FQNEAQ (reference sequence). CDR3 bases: TGTGCCAGCAGCCCTCAGGGGGAGGCTTTCTTT. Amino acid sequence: CASSPQGEAFF.

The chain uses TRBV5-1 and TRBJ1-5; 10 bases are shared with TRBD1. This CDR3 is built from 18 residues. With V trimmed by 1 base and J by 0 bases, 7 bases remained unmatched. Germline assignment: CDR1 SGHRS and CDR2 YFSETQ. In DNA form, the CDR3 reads TGCGCCAGCAGCTTGCTGGGACAGGGGTCCCATAGCAATCAGCCCCAGCATTTT. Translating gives CASSLLGQGSHSNQPQHF.

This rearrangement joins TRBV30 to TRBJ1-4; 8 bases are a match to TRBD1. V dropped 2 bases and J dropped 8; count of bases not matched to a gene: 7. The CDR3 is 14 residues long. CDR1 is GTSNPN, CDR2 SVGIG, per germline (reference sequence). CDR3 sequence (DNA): TGTGCCTGGAGTCTCCAGGGGGCCGGGGAAAAACTGTTTTTT. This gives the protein CAWSLQGAGEKLFF.

The CDR3: CASSQQTGLDQPQHF. The DNA for the CDR3 is TGTGCCAGCAGCCAGCAGACAGGGCTAGATCAGCCCCAGCATTTT. The chain recombines TRBV7-8 with TRBJ1-5; 7 bases match TRBD1. CDR1 is SGHVS and CDR2 is FQNEAQ in the germline V gene. The CDR3 is made up of 15 amino acids. V was clipped by 5 bases and J by 5 bases; unmatched bases: 9.

The CDR3 sequence: CASSQDRVQETQYF. CDR3 coding DNA: TGTGCCAGCAGCCAGGATCGAGTTCAAGAGACCCAGTACTTC. The chain is built from TRBV13 and TRBJ2-5; no definite D call. Trimming took 5 bases from V and 2 from J, leaving 12 bases between them. Looked up from germline, CDR1 is PRHDT and CDR2 is FYEKMQ (reference sequence). The CDR3 is made up of 14 amino acids.

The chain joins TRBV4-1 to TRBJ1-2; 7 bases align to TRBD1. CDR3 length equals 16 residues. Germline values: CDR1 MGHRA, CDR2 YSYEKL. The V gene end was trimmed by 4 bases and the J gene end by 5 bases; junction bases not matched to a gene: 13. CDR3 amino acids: CASSRLTDRVGYGYTF. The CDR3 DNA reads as TGCGCCAGCAGCCGCTTAACTGACAGGGTAGGGTATGGCTACACCTTC.

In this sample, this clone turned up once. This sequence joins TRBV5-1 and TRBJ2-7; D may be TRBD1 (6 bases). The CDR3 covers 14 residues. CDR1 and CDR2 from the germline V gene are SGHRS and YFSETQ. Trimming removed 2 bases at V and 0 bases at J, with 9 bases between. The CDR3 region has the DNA TGCGCCAGCAGCTTCGGACAGATCTCCTACGAGCAGTACTTC. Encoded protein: CASSFGQISYEQYF.

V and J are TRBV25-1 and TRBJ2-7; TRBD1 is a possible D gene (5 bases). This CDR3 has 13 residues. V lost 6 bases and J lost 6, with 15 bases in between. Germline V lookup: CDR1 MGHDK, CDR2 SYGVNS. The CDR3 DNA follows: TGTGCCAGCAGAGATTCTTGGGGCGGCGAGCAGTACTTC. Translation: CASRDSWGGEQYF.

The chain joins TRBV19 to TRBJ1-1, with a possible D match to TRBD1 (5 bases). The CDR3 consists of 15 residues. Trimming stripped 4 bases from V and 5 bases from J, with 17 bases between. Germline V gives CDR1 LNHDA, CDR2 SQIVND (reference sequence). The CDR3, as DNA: TGTGCCAGTAGTACGCAGGGCCCCCGGGAAACTGAAGCTTTCTTT. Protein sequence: CASSTQGPRETEAFF.

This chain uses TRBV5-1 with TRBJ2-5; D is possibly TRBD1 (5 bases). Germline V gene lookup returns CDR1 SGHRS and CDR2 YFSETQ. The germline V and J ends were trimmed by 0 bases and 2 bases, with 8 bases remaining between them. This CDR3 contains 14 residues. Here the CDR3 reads CASSLAGRQETQYF. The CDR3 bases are TGCGCCAGCAGCTTGGCAGGGCGTCAAGAGACCCAGTACTTC.

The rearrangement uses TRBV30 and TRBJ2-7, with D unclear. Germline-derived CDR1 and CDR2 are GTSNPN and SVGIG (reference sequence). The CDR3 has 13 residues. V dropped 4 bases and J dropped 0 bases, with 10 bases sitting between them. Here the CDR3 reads CAWNKQDSYEQYF. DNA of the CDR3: TGTGCCTGGAACAAACAAGACTCCTACGAGCAGTACTTC.

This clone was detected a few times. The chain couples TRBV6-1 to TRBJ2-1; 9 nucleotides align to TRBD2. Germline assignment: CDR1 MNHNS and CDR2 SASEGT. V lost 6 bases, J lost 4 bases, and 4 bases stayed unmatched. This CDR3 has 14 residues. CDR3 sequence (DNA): TGTGCCAGCAGGGGGACTAGCTATTACAATGAGCAGTTCTTC. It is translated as CASRGTSYYNEQFF.

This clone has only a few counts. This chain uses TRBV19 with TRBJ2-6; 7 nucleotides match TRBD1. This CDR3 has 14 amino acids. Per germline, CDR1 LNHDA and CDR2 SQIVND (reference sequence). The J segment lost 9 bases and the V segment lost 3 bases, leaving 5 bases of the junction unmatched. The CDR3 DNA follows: TGTGCCAGTAGTATTCACAGGGGAGTCAACGTCCTGACTTTC. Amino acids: CASSIHRGVNVLTF.

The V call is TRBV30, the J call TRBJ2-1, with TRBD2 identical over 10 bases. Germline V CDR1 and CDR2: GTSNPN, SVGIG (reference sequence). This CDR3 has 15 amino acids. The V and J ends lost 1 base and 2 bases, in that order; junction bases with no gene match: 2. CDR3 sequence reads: CAWSALAGAYNEQFF. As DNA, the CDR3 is TGTGCCTGGAGTGCCCTAGCGGGAGCCTACAATGAGCAGTTCTTC.

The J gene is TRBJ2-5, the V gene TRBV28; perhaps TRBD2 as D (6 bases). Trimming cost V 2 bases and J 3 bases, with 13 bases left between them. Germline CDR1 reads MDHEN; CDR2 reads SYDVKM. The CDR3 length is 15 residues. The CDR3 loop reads CASSLPSRGKETQYF. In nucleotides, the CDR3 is TGTGCCAGCAGTTTACCCTCGCGGGGTAAAGAGACCCAGTACTTC. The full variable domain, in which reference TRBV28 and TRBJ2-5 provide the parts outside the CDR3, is DVKVTQSSRYLVKRTGEKVFLECVQDMDHENMFWYRQDPGLGLRLIYFSYDVKMKEKGDIPEGYSVSREKKERFSLILESASTNQTSMYLCASSLPSRGKETQYFGPGTRLLVL.

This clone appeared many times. The CDR3 sequence: CAWSADRTSYNEQFF. Here the CDR3 DNA reads TGTGCCTGGAGTGCTGACAGAACCTCCTACAATGAGCAGTTCTTC. The chain has TRBV30 and TRBJ2-1; D perhaps matches TRBD1 (5 bases). Germline V gene lookup returns CDR1 GTSNPN and CDR2 SVGIG (reference sequence). Trimming cost V 1 base and J 0 bases, with 10 bases left between them. There are 15 residues in the CDR3.